Below, 18 T cell receptor beta chains from the same sample are listed, as sequenced in a study of response to subunit inactivated influenza vaccine. A single record per CDR3 protein comes from TCRdb applying MiXCR to the RT-PCR reads. The data hold about 540,000 distinct CDR3 sequences, with around 25% observed a single time. These records were also assigned to another study, of T cells expressing NK-cell markers. That report notes: Synthesis of TCR beta cDNA relied on 5'RACE template switching carrying UMIs.

The specimen comprised CD4+ T cells sorted from PBMCs, sampled 11 to 12 days after vaccination. These receptors originate from a man aged 50 to 60 who received an inactivated influenza vaccine.

The chain links TRBV29-1 to TRBJ2-7, with 10 bases identical to TRBD1. Germline lookup yields CDR1 SQVTM and CDR2 ANQGSEA. The CDR3 length is 13 residues. The V and J ends lost 3 bases and 6 bases, in that order; junction bases with no gene match: 5. This CDR3 is CSVDPGQGSEQYF. CDR3 nucleotides: TGCAGCGTTGATCCGGGACAGGGGAGCGAGCAGTACTTC.

The chain employs TRBV4-3 and TRBJ2-7; TRBD1 matches at 7 bases. Germline V gene data show CDR1 as LGHNA and CDR2 as YSLEER. The V segment lost 0 bases and the J segment 0 bases; nucleotides outside the gene matches: 8. The CDR3 length is 17 residues. CDR3 DNA: TGCGCCAGCAGCCAAGATCGGACAGGAGTTCCCTCCTACGAGCAGTACTTC. Protein: CASSQDRTGVPSYEQYF.

The rearrangement links TRBV5-6 to TRBJ1-2; TRBD1 might be the D (5 bases). The germline CDR1 and CDR2 sequences are SGHDT and YYEEEE. The CDR3 loop spans 14 amino acids. Deletions cut 5 bases from V and 9 bases from J, with 20 bases between. The CDR3 region has the DNA TGTGCCAGCAGGAAGGACACAAGGCTATGGAGCTACACCTTC. Its translation is CASRKDTRLWSYTF.

The CDR3 DNA reads TGTGCCAGCACGGACAGAACCTACAATGAGCAGTTCTTC. Its protein is CASTDRTYNEQFF. The V gene is TRBV5-6, the J gene TRBJ2-1, with D possibly matching TRBD1 (6 bases). Germline CDR1 and CDR2: SGHDT and YYEEEE. Trimming pared 6 bases from V and 2 bases from J, leaving 9 bases between. CDR3 size: 13 residues.

The chain is built from TRBV11-2 and TRBJ2-2, with 9 bases identical to TRBD2. Germline loops: CDR1 SGHAT, CDR2 FQNNGV. The CDR3 covers 18 residues. After removal of 8 bases from V and 0 bases from J, the junction contained 13 bases not matched to a gene. CDR3 nucleotide sequence: TGTGCCAGCTCCCCCTCGGGGCTAGCGGGACCGAACACCGGGGAGCTGTTTTTT. It codes for CASSPSGLAGPNTGELFF.

V usage is TRBV20-1 and J usage is TRBJ1-4; no definite D call. This CDR3 is 11 amino acids long. The V gene lost 5 bases and the J gene lost 8 bases, with 9 bases spanning the gap. The germline gives CDR1 DFQATT, CDR2 SNEGSKA (reference sequence). The CDR3 reads CSAHWQEKLFF. Here the CDR3 DNA reads TGCAGTGCTCATTGGCAGGAAAAACTGTTTTTT.

The CDR3 is CASNKGPTGELFF. The CDR3 DNA reads TGTGCCAGCAACAAGGGACCCACCGGGGAGCTGTTTTTT. The chain carries TRBV6-2 or TRBV6-3 and TRBJ2-2; D tentatively fits TRBD1 or TRBD2 (5 bases each). The CDR3 sequence is 13 residues long. V was trimmed by 7 bases and J by 4 bases, leaving 10 bases between them. Looked up from germline, CDR1 is MNHEY and CDR2 is SVGEGT.

This clonotype came up a few times. The chain joins TRBV28 to TRBJ1-3; D is uncertain. CDR3 length: 16 residues. Trimming took 1 base from V and 0 from J, leaving 10 bases between them. In germline, CDR1 is MDHEN, CDR2 SYDVKM. The CDR3, as DNA: TGTGCCAGCAGTTTATCGGCTCCCTCCTCTGGAAACACCATATATTTT. Amino acid sequence: CASSLSAPSSGNTIYF.

V is TRBV10-1 and J is TRBJ2-5, with D perhaps TRBD2 (5 bases). The CDR3 extends over 15 amino acids. The V and J ends lost 5 bases and 7 bases respectively, with 20 bases between them. Germline CDR1 WNHNN, CDR2 SYGVQD (reference sequence). CDR3 sequence (DNA): TGCGCCAGCAGTCATGTAGCCGGGAAGTTAGGGACCCAGTACTTC. Translation gives CASSHVAGKLGTQYF.

This chain connects TRBV4-3 to TRBJ1-4; D gene ambiguous. The CDR3 spans 13 residues. Trimming shortened V by 1 base and J by 7 bases, and 7 bases separated the two germline ends. In germline, CDR1 is LGHNA, CDR2 YSLEER. The CDR3 nucleotides are TGCGCCAGCAGCCAAGTCGAGGTTGAAAAACTGTTTTTT. This gives the protein CASSQVEVEKLFF.

The V call is TRBV19, the J call TRBJ1-1, with a tentative D call TRBD1 (6 bases). Germline CDR1 reads LNHDA; CDR2 reads SQIVND (reference sequence). Trimming removed 4 bases at V and 9 bases at J, with 15 bases between. The CDR3 is 13 amino acids. The CDR3 DNA reads as TGTGCCAGTAGTAGAGGACAGTCGTTGCAAGCTTTCTTT. This encodes CASSRGQSLQAFF.

The chain links TRBV6-5 to TRBJ2-3, with 9 bases lining up with TRBD2. V was pared by 0 bases and J by 5 bases, with 6 bases of the junction left unmatched. Germline lookup yields CDR1 MNHEY and CDR2 SVGAGI. The CDR3 covers 16 residues. The CDR3 reads CASSYSLVAGEDTQYF. Here the CDR3 DNA reads TGTGCCAGCAGTTACTCCCTGGTAGCGGGAGAAGATACGCAGTATTTT.

There are many counts of this clonotype. The rearrangement joins TRBV5-1 to TRBJ2-5; the match to TRBD2 covers 7 bases. Germline CDR1 is SGHRS and CDR2 is YFSETQ. V trimming: 1 base; J trimming: 2 bases; junction bases outside the gene matches: 5. The CDR3 is made up of 15 amino acids. For the CDR3, the DNA is TGCGCCAGCAGCTTGTTAGCTAGCGGACAAGAGACCCAGTACTTC. Translated, it gives CASSLLASGQETQYF.

This clonotype was counted many times. The chain links TRBV25-1 to TRBJ2-5; D gene uncertain. The CDR3 extends over 11 amino acids. Per the germline V gene, CDR1 is MGHDK and CDR2 is SYGVNS. Trimming took off 2 bases at V and 5 bases at J, with 3 bases between the two ends. CDR3 in DNA: TGTGCCAGCAGTGAAGGGGAGACCCAGTACTTC. As protein: CASSEGETQYF.

A few counts support this clonotype. The V and J genes are TRBV20-1 and TRBJ2-3; D unresolved. Trimming removed 3 bases at V and 2 bases at J, with 12 bases between. Germline assignment: CDR1 DFQATT and CDR2 SNEGSKA (reference sequence). The CDR3 length is 14 residues. This chain's CDR3 is CSARFGLFTDTQYF. Written as DNA, the CDR3 is TGCAGTGCTAGGTTCGGCCTATTCACAGATACGCAGTATTTT.

This clonotype was recorded a few times. The J gene is TRBJ1-5, the V gene TRBV6-2 or TRBV6-3; tentative D call: TRBD1 (5 bases). V was clipped by 7 bases and J by 6 bases, with 10 bases between them. This CDR3 is built from 12 residues. Germline assignment: CDR1 MNHEY and CDR2 SVGEGT. This CDR3 reads CASTAGSQPQHF. The CDR3 region has the DNA TGTGCCAGCACGGCAGGGAGTCAGCCCCAGCATTTT.

This CDR3 reads CASSRGSGNYNEQFF. As DNA, the CDR3 is TGCGCCAGCAGTCGCGGGAGCGGGAACTACAATGAGCAGTTCTTC. J is TRBJ2-1 and V is TRBV5-1; 7 positions agree with TRBD2. Germline CDR1 is SGHRS and CDR2 is YFSETQ. With V trimmed by 5 bases and J by 3 bases, 8 bases remained unmatched. This CDR3 is built from 15 residues.

This clonotype was seen a handful of times. The V and J genes are TRBV5-1 and TRBJ1-2; perhaps TRBD1 as D (5 bases). V shed 1 base and J shed 6 bases, with 22 bases lying between them. Germline CDR1 is SGHRS and CDR2 is YFSETQ. This CDR3 is 17 amino acids long. The CDR3: CASSLSSSFIEQDGYTF. As DNA, the CDR3 is TGCGCCAGCAGCTTGTCCTCCTCTTTTATAGAACAGGATGGCTACACCTTC.